Below, one TCR beta chain is given with its context. Its antigen remains unknown. This table comes from immunoSEQ multiplex PCR, and its TCRdb copy is limited to in-frame clones, with some not included. The table lists roughly 100,000 clones, over 90% of them singletons. Germline CDR1 is SQVTM and CDR2 is ANQGSEA. With 8 bases clipped from V and 0 bases from J, the junction kept 7 bases outside the gene matches. The CDR3 consists of 14 residues. This specimen comes from a study of siplizumab effects on memory and regulatory T cells. General study findings and limits: Apparently more diverse than memory cells, naive T cells also seemed major alloresponse contributors.

The chain carries TRBV29-1 and TRBJ2-1, with TRBD1 matching over 7 bases. Sample: Tregs sorted from blood. The TCR originated in a human donor in good health. CDR3 nucleotides: TGCAGCCTTAGGGGGCTAACCTCCTACAATGAGCAGTTCTTC. Encoded protein: CSLRGLTSYNEQFF.